The next 23 T cell receptor beta chains were all read from a single sample in a study of T cells in Graves' hyperthyroidism and ophthalmopathy. What was amplified from RNA transcripts were TCR beta CDR3 regions. The HTBI primer set served for first-round RT-PCR of the TCR CDR3. TCRdb passed the multiplex PCR reads through MiXCR, listing each CDR3 protein once. The data show 400,000 or so distinct CDR3 sequences, approximately 15% seen once. Specimen: blood. These receptors came from a woman between 25 and 40 years old with Graves' ophthalmopathy.

This clonotype came up many times. The gene calls are TRBV6-1 and TRBJ2-3; D not resolved. Germline CDR1 reads MNHNS; CDR2 reads SASEGT. The CDR3 consists of 14 residues. V was trimmed by 1 base and J by 6 bases, leaving 11 bases between them. The CDR3 DNA follows: TGTGCCAGCAGTGAAGTGTCTCCTTCCGATACGCAGTATTTT. Its translation is CASSEVSPSDTQYF.

The rearrangement links TRBV28 to TRBJ2-7, with 7 bases matching TRBD1. V dropped 5 bases and J dropped 2; count of bases not matched to a gene: 12. The CDR3 has 16 residues. Looked up from germline, CDR1 is MDHEN and CDR2 is SYDVKM. The CDR3 DNA reads TGTGCCAGCAGTCTTTCCCTCGGGACAGATGCCTACGAGCAGTACTTC. Protein sequence: CASSLSLGTDAYEQYF.

V is TRBV20-1 and J is TRBJ2-3; TRBD1 is a possible D gene (6 bases). Germline CDR1 is DFQATT and CDR2 is SNEGSKA (reference sequence). The CDR3 spans 13 residues. V was cut by 5 bases and J by 7 bases, with 16 bases left in between. The DNA for the CDR3 is TGCAGTGCTGGCCACGCTGGGGGCAATACGCAGTATTTT. The encoded protein is CSAGHAGGNTQYF.

This clonotype has ten or more counts. The rearrangement uses TRBV5-1 and TRBJ2-1; 7 positions match TRBD2. The CDR3 contains 15 residues. CDR1 and CDR2 from the germline V gene are SGHRS and YFSETQ. V gave up 1 base and J gave up 8 bases; unmatched junction bases: 9. In nucleotides, the CDR3 is TGCGCCAGCAGCTTGTTCCGGGGGGAGACCCATGAGCAGTTCTTC. Translated: CASSLFRGETHEQFF.

This clonotype was seen many times. The chain has TRBV6-1 and TRBJ1-5, with 7 positions matching TRBD1. Germline values: CDR1 MNHNS, CDR2 SASEGT. The CDR3 contains 14 residues. V shed 5 bases and J 5 bases; nucleotides not matched to a gene: 6. CDR3 sequence reads: CASSLQGYDQPQHF. The CDR3 DNA is TGTGCCAGCAGTCTACAGGGGTATGATCAGCCCCAGCATTTT.

This clonotype was found many times. This sequence joins TRBV11-3 and TRBJ2-4, with 11 bases aligning to TRBD1. With V trimmed by 6 bases and J by 1 base, 2 bases remained unmatched. Germline V gene lookup returns CDR1 SGHNT and CDR2 YENEEA. The CDR3 covers 15 residues. The CDR3 here is CASRGQGAAKNIQYF. CDR3 bases: TGTGCCAGCAGAGGACAGGGGGCGGCCAAAAACATTCAGTACTTC.

The V and J genes are TRBV6-9 and TRBJ2-3; no reliable D call. The V and J ends lost 3 bases and 6 bases respectively, with 16 bases between them. The CDR3 extends over 15 amino acids. Germline CDR1 MNHGY, CDR2 SVAAGI. The DNA for the CDR3 is TGTGCCAGCAGTTACCGGAGCGCAGCACAGGATACGCAGTATTTT. Protein: CASSYRSAAQDTQYF.

This clonotype was observed at least ten times. The CDR3 region is CAWSVFGRGFTEAFF. The CDR3 bases are TGTGCCTGGAGTGTTTTTGGCAGGGGATTCACTGAAGCTTTCTTT. The chain combines TRBV30 with TRBJ1-1, with D perhaps matching TRBD1 (6 bases). This CDR3 contains 15 residues. Trimming removed 0 bases from V and 4 bases from J, with 15 bases in between. In germline, CDR1 is GTSNPN, CDR2 SVGIG (reference sequence).

The V and J genes are TRBV7-6 and TRBJ2-4; D is perhaps TRBD1 or TRBD2 (6 bases each). The CDR3 contains 19 residues. Germline assignment: CDR1 SGHVS and CDR2 FNYEAQ. V was clipped by 1 base and J by 0 bases, with 19 bases between them. The CDR3: CASSLGGGRDTRAKNIQYF. CDR3 bases: TGTGCCAGCAGCTTAGGTGGGGGGCGTGATACAAGAGCCAAAAACATTCAGTACTTC. Looking up the rest from reference TRBV7-6 and TRBJ2-4 gives the full variable domain: GAGVSQSPRYKVTKRGQDVALRCDPISGHVSLYWYRQALGQGPEFLTYFNYEAQQDKSGLPNDRFSAERPEGSISTLTIQRTEQRDSAMYRCASSLGGGRDTRAKNIQYFGAGTRLSVL.

This clonotype occurred many times. The chain recombines TRBV14 with TRBJ2-5; D remains ambiguous. Germline V gives CDR1 SGHDN, CDR2 FVKESK. This CDR3 region has 12 residues. Trimming stripped 4 bases from V and 7 bases from J, with 10 bases between. CDR3 DNA sequence: TGTGCCAGCAGCCCCAATCGGTGGACCCAGTACTTC. Protein sequence: CASSPNRWTQYF.

This clonotype was recorded at least ten times. The rearrangement uses TRBV12-3 or TRBV12-4 and TRBJ1-3; D gene ambiguous. V was trimmed by 4 bases and J by 7 bases, leaving 11 bases between them. This CDR3 is built from 13 residues. CDR3 sequence (DNA): TGTGCCAGCAGTTGGCCAGCGCGGAACACCATATATTTT. It codes for CASSWPARNTIYF.

This clonotype was counted only a few times. This chain joins TRBV19 and TRBJ1-6; D is possibly TRBD1 (6 bases). Trimming took off 6 bases at V and 4 bases at J, with 16 bases between the two ends. CDR1 and CDR2 (germline): LNHDA, SQIVND (reference sequence). The CDR3 sequence is 16 residues long. CDR3 nucleotide sequence: TGTGCCAGTAGCGATCAGGGGCGCGCGTATAATTCACCCCTCCACTTT. Translated, it gives CASSDQGRAYNSPLHF.

V gene TRBV6-1 combines with J gene TRBJ2-3, with 12 bases that match TRBD2. The CDR3 sequence is 16 residues long. The V and J ends lost 5 bases and 3 bases, in that order; junction bases with no gene match: 6. Germline V gene sequence: CDR1 MNHNS, CDR2 SASEGT. The CDR3 nucleotides read TGTGCCAGCAGTCTCCTAGCGGGGGGGCCTACAGATACGCAGTATTTT. Its translation is CASSLLAGGPTDTQYF.

This clonotype was seen only once. The V gene is TRBV20-1, the J gene TRBJ2-5; 9 bases agree with TRBD2. Germline V CDR1 and CDR2: DFQATT, SNEGSKA (reference sequence). The CDR3 is 18 amino acids. V was pared by 7 bases and J by 0 bases, with 18 bases of the junction left unmatched. CDR3 sequence (DNA): TGCAGTGTCCCCAGGTCCGGTCTTAGCGGGGGATACCAAGAGACCCAGTACTTC. Translation gives CSVPRSGLSGGYQETQYF.

V usage is TRBV2 and J usage is TRBJ2-5, with D possibly matching TRBD1 (6 bases). Germline CDR1 SNHLY, CDR2 FYNNEI. The germline V and J ends were trimmed by 3 bases and 1 base, with 9 bases remaining between them. The CDR3 spans 14 residues. CDR3 region: CASSEGAVQETQYF. The CDR3 region has the DNA TGTGCCAGCAGTGAGGGGGCCGTCCAAGAGACCCAGTACTTC.

The sample holds many counts of this clonotype. The chain uses TRBV12-3 or TRBV12-4 and TRBJ2-3; 10 bases fit TRBD2. The CDR3 extends over 15 amino acids. The V and J ends lost 6 bases and 8 bases, in that order; junction bases with no gene match: 11. The CDR3 here is CASRPRSGGDATQYF. As DNA, the CDR3 is TGTGCCAGCAGACCACGGAGCGGGGGGGACGCTACGCAGTATTTT.

This clonotype was detected ten times or more. This chain connects TRBV18 to TRBJ2-2; no firm D call. Per germline, CDR1 KGHSH and CDR2 LQKENI. V was cut by 2 bases and J by 6 bases, with 10 bases left in between. This CDR3 comprises 14 residues. The CDR3, as DNA: TGTGCCAGCTCACCAATTTCAGCGCCCGGGGAGCTGTTTTTT. Its protein is CASSPISAPGELFF.

This rearrangement joins TRBV19 to TRBJ1-4; 9 bases are shared with TRBD1. CDR1 LNHDA and CDR2 SQIVND come from the germline V gene (reference sequence). CDR3 length: 15 amino acids. J was trimmed by 5 bases and V by 4 bases; bases with no gene match: 5. This chain's CDR3 is CASSKQGQGNEKLFF. CDR3 DNA sequence: TGTGCCAGTAGTAAGCAAGGACAGGGGAATGAAAAACTGTTTTTT.

Many counts were recorded for this clonotype. The chain carries TRBV13 and TRBJ2-7; D is possibly TRBD1 (6 bases). Germline CDR1 reads PRHDT; CDR2 reads FYEKMQ (reference sequence). V was shortened by 4 bases and J by 2 bases, with 15 bases between the two germline ends. CDR3 length: 15 amino acids. CDR3 bases: TGTGCCAGCAGCTCCCGAGCGACAGGCGCCTACGAGCAGTACTTC. Translation: CASSSRATGAYEQYF.

This clonotype has ten or more counts. The CDR3 bases are TGTGCCAGCTCAACTGCAGGCCAGGCTAACTATGGCTACACCTTC. It specifies CASSTAGQANYGYTF. The V call is TRBV18, the J call TRBJ1-2; no clear D gene. The V and J ends lost 5 bases and 0 bases respectively, with 13 bases between them. This CDR3 contains 15 residues. CDR1 KGHSH and CDR2 LQKENI come from the germline V gene.

This clonotype showed up many times. This rearrangement joins TRBV2 to TRBJ1-2, with D tentatively TRBD1 (5 bases). Germline V gene lookup returns CDR1 SNHLY and CDR2 FYNNEI. The V end was cut by 11 bases, the J end by 0 bases, with 13 bases between. The CDR3 is 13 amino acids. The CDR3 here is CAGTRESNYGYTF. For the CDR3, the DNA is TGTGCCGGAACCAGGGAATCTAACTATGGCTACACCTTC.

Ten or more counts support this clonotype. The CDR3 sequence is CAWSSRGNQPQHF. The CDR3 region has the DNA TGTGCCTGGAGTTCTCGGGGCAATCAGCCCCAGCATTTT. This chain links TRBV30 with TRBJ1-5; no clear D gene. Germline-derived CDR1 and CDR2 are GTSNPN and SVGIG (reference sequence). Trimming took off 2 bases at V and 2 bases at J, with 7 bases between the two ends. This CDR3 is 13 amino acids long. Full variable domain (outside the CDR3, taken from reference TRBV30 and TRBJ1-5): SQTIHQWPATLVQPVGSPLSLECTVEGTSNPNLYWYRQAAGRGLQLLFYSVGIGQISSEVPQNLSASRPQDRQFILSSKKLLLSDSGFYLCAWSSRGNQPQHFGDGTRLSIL.

Many counts were recorded for this clonotype. The chain carries TRBV28 and TRBJ1-3; 8 bases align to TRBD1. The CDR3 runs to 22 residues. The V gene's germline CDR1 is MDHEN and CDR2 SYDVKM. V lost 3 bases, J lost 2 bases, and 24 bases stayed unmatched. The DNA of the CDR3 is TGTGCCAGCAGTTTTGCCGGGGGTTCTGACAGGGGCCAGCGGGAGGCTGGAAACACCATATATTTT. Translated: CASSFAGGSDRGQREAGNTIYF.